The 30 T cell receptor beta chains below all came from one sample that was sequenced in a study of cytomegalovirus exposure and HLA in healthy donors. A multiplex PCR was run with 60 Vbeta primers and 13 Jbeta primers. Data came from immunoSEQ multiplex PCR; TCRdb stores just in-frame clones and leaves some out. The sample lists about 160,000 clones; about three quarters were seen once. The sample taken for sequencing was PBMCs. All receptors come from a woman aged 40-49 years in good health and CMV-seronegative.

This clone was counted once. J is TRBJ2-5 and V is TRBV13; D is ambiguous. The tail of the sequence fits TRBJ2-7 better, so the J call may be wrong. The germline V gene has CDR1 PRHDT and CDR2 FYEKMQ (reference sequence). The CDR3 has 11 residues. CDR3 residues: CASSPGYEQYF. The CDR3 region has the DNA TGTGCCAGCAGCCCCGGTTACGAGCAGTACTTC.

This sequence joins TRBV12-5 and TRBJ1-5; D is undetermined. Germline loops: CDR1 LGHNT, CDR2 FRNRAP. The ends were cut back, 1 base at V and 6 bases at J, with 10 bases in the middle. This CDR3 contains 14 residues. The chain's CDR3 is CASGLGGFGQPQHF. The CDR3 DNA reads as TGTGCTAGTGGTTTGGGAGGGTTCGGTCAGCCCCAGCATTTT.

The chain combines TRBV7-9 with TRBJ2-7, with 7 positions matching TRBD1. The germline V gene encodes CDR1 SEHNR and CDR2 FQNEAQ (reference sequence). The V gene end was trimmed by 4 bases and the J gene end by 7 bases; junction bases not matched to a gene: 13. The CDR3 runs to 15 residues. CDR3 sequence reads: CASSSTGRYSIEQYF. CDR3 nucleotides: TGTGCCAGCAGCTCGACAGGGAGATATTCGATAGAGCAGTACTTC.

In the case of this clone: The sample contains more than one DNA sequence encoding this CDR3. The V gene is TRBV7-9, the J gene TRBJ2-3, with 7 nucleotides matching TRBD1. The CDR3 extends over 14 amino acids. The junction had 2 bases not matched to a gene; V was cut back by 5 bases and J by 0 bases. CDR1 SEHNR and CDR2 FQNEAQ come from the germline V gene (reference sequence). CDR3 protein: CASSPGGSTDTQYF. In DNA form, the CDR3 reads TGTGCCAGCAGCCCAGGGGGTAGCACAGATACGCAGTATTTT.

The chain is built from TRBV4-1 and TRBJ1-4, with 9 bases matching TRBD1. V gave up 4 bases and J gave up 8 bases; unmatched junction bases: 5. The CDR3 is made up of 14 amino acids. Germline-derived CDR1 and CDR2 are MGHRA and YSYEKL. CDR3 sequence: CASSRTGASEKLFF. The DNA for the CDR3 is TGCGCCAGCAGCCGGACAGGGGCAAGCGAAAAACTGTTTTTT.

The rearrangement joins TRBV9 to TRBJ2-1, with 8 positions matching TRBD2. The CDR3 contains 16 residues. Germline CDR1 is SGDLS and CDR2 is YYNGEE. V lost 4 bases to trimming and J lost 4 bases; unmatched junction nucleotides: 10. For the CDR3, the DNA is TGTGCCAGCAGCACGCGGGGGGACCAAACTTACAATGAGCAGTTCTTC. This codes for CASSTRGDQTYNEQFF.

The chain links TRBV5-6 to TRBJ2-7; D uncertain. The germline V gene encodes CDR1 SGHDT and CDR2 YYEEEE. The CDR3 covers 14 residues. Trimming stripped 0 bases from V and 2 bases from J, with 9 bases between. The CDR3 is CASSLGRWPYEQYF. The DNA of the CDR3 is TGTGCCAGCAGCTTGGGCAGGTGGCCCTACGAGCAGTACTTC.

In its sample, this clone was seen once. The chain uses TRBV7-3 and TRBJ2-1; 9 nucleotides line up with TRBD2. Germline-derived CDR1 and CDR2 are SGHTA and FQGTGA. Trimming took 4 bases from V and 4 from J; bases not matched to a gene: 8. The CDR3 consists of 16 residues. Written as DNA, the CDR3 is TGTGCCAGCAGCTCAGGGCGGACTAGCGTTTACAATGAGCAGTTCTTC. Encoded protein: CASSSGRTSVYNEQFF.

V usage is TRBV18 and J usage is TRBJ1-1; 8 nucleotides agree with TRBD1. This CDR3 region has 14 residues. V dropped 6 bases and J dropped 3; count of bases not matched to a gene: 6. In germline, CDR1 is KGHSH, CDR2 LQKENI. CDR3 coding DNA: TGTGCCAGCTCCCAGACAGGGGCGGACACTGAAGCTTTCTTT. This translates into CASSQTGADTEAFF.

J is TRBJ2-4 and V is TRBV2, with TRBD2 identical over 12 bases. The J segment lost 1 base and the V segment lost 6 bases, leaving 7 bases of the junction unmatched. CDR1 is SNHLY, CDR2 FYNNEI, per germline. This CDR3 has 17 amino acids. The CDR3 is CASRPSGGADAKNIQYF. The CDR3 DNA reads as TGTGCCAGCAGGCCTAGCGGGGGGGCCGATGCCAAAAACATTCAGTACTTC.

This clone was seen only once. The CDR3: CASSLRMKRTEAFF. The CDR3 nucleotides are TGTGCCAGCAGTTTAAGAATGAAGAGGACTGAAGCTTTCTTT. The chain is built from TRBV27 and TRBJ1-1; D remains unclear. CDR3 length: 14 amino acids. With 2 bases removed from V and 5 bases from J, the gap between germline ends came to 12 bases. CDR1 MNHEY and CDR2 SMNVEV come from the germline V gene (reference sequence).

V is TRBV23-1 and J is TRBJ2-5; 11 positions match TRBD1. The DNA end lines up better with TRBJ2-7; the J call may be wrong. TRBV23-1 is an ORF, and what it does is uncertain. The CDR3 extends over 19 amino acids. CDR3 protein: CASSSPETSPGQGAYEQYF. CDR3 coding DNA: TGCGCCAGCAGTTCCCCCGAAACTTCACCGGGACAGGGGGCCTACGAGCAGTACTTC.

This clone was seen a handful of times. V gene TRBV7-6 combines with J gene TRBJ2-2; TRBD2 agrees at 9 bases. CDR1 and CDR2 from the germline V gene are SGHVS and FNYEAQ. The CDR3 length is 18 residues. J was trimmed by 5 bases and V by 1 base; bases with no gene match: 11. CDR3 coding DNA: TGTGCCAGCAGCTTAGTGGCGGGGCGGGGGGGCAGTACCGGGGAGCTGTTTTTT. This translates into CASSLVAGRGGSTGELFF.

The chain carries TRBV19 and TRBJ2-7; D might be TRBD2 (5 bases). The germline V and J ends were trimmed by 6 bases and 0 bases, with 15 bases remaining between them. CDR3 size: 15 residues. CDR1 is LNHDA, CDR2 SQIVND, per germline (reference sequence). CDR3 sequence reads: CASSADGISSYEQYF. The CDR3 coding sequence is TGTGCCAGTAGCGCCGACGGGATAAGCTCCTACGAGCAGTACTTC.

This clone occurred once. One end of the junction fails to match germline, which may point to a read error. V gene TRBV5-1 combines with J gene TRBJ2-3, with TRBD2 matching over 10 bases. This CDR3 is built from 16 residues. Germline V gene data show CDR1 as SGHRS and CDR2 as YFSETQ. CDR3 coding DNA: TGCGTCAGCAGCTTGAAACTAGCGGGGACCACAGATACGCAGTATTTT. It codes for CVSSLKLAGTTDTQYF.

The chain couples TRBV2 to TRBJ2-7; 10 bases align to TRBD1. The germline V gene has CDR1 SNHLY and CDR2 FYNNEI. Trimming removed 6 bases from V and 3 bases from J; junction bases left unmatched: 5. The CDR3 runs 14 residues. The CDR3 sequence is CASRPGQGNYEQYF. The DNA of the CDR3 is TGTGCCAGCAGGCCGGGACAGGGGAACTACGAGCAGTACTTC.

To note about this clone: The same CDR3 also results from other DNA sequences found in this sample. The chain carries TRBV5-1 and TRBJ2-5, with D tentatively TRBD1 (8 bases). The V gene's germline CDR1 is SGHRS and CDR2 YFSETQ. The CDR3 has 14 residues. The ends were cut back, 4 bases at V and 1 base at J, with 11 bases in the middle. CDR3 in DNA: TGCGCCAGCAGCAGCGGGACAGGCCAAGAGACCCAGTACTTC. Its translation: CASSSGTGQETQYF. The full variable domain, completed using reference TRBV5-1 and TRBJ2-5, is KAGVTQTPRYLIKTRGQQVTLSCSPISGHRSVSWYQQTPGQGLQFLFEYFSETQRNKGNFPGRFSGRQFSNSRSEMNVSTLELGDSALYLCASSSGTGQETQYFGPGTRLLVL.

This rearrangement joins TRBV19 to TRBJ2-1; 8 nucleotides agree with TRBD2. Germline CDR1 and CDR2: LNHDA and SQIVND (reference sequence). With 3 bases clipped from V and 2 bases from J, the junction kept 6 bases outside the gene matches. CDR3 length: 16 residues. The CDR3 DNA follows: TGTGCCAGTAGTATCGACGGGAGGGGTCCCTACAATGAGCAGTTCTTC. This codes for CASSIDGRGPYNEQFF.

The chain uses TRBV5-1 and TRBJ2-3; the match to TRBD2 covers 8 bases. V lost 4 bases, J lost 2 bases, and 9 bases stayed unmatched. The CDR3 runs 16 residues. Germline V gene lookup returns CDR1 SGHRS and CDR2 YFSETQ. The CDR3 DNA reads as TGCGCCAGCAGCCAATTGACTAGCGTAGACACAGATACGCAGTATTTT. This gives the protein CASSQLTSVDTDTQYF.

CDR3 DNA: TGCGCCAGCAGTGAGGGACTAGCGGGGGCTGGGTATGAGCAGTTCTTC. Amino acid sequence: CASSEGLAGAGYEQFF. The V and J genes are TRBV10-1 and TRBJ2-1; 13 nucleotides line up with TRBD2. CDR1 and CDR2 from the germline V gene are WNHNN and SYGVQD (reference sequence). This CDR3 has 16 amino acids. V dropped 2 bases and J dropped 8; count of bases not matched to a gene: 6.

This rearrangement joins TRBV2 to TRBJ2-3; D might be TRBD2 (5 bases). Germline CDR1 SNHLY, CDR2 FYNNEI. Deletions cut 10 bases from V and 0 bases from J, with 11 bases between. CDR3 length: 13 residues. CDR3: CATSGRSTDTQYF. DNA for the CDR3: TGTGCCACCTCGGGGAGAAGCACAGATACGCAGTATTTT.

The rearrangement uses TRBV5-6 and TRBJ2-3; D may be TRBD2 (6 bases). Trimming cost V 2 bases and J 10 bases, with 11 bases left between them. Germline assignment: CDR1 SGHDT and CDR2 YYEEEE. The CDR3 is 12 amino acids. In DNA form, the CDR3 reads TGTGCCAGCAGCTTCTTCGGGAGTCCGCAGTATTTT. Its translation is CASSFFGSPQYF.

This chain connects TRBV2 to TRBJ1-2; unclear D gene. This CDR3 comprises 15 residues. Per germline, CDR1 SNHLY and CDR2 FYNNEI. Deletions cut 0 bases from V and 1 base from J, with 9 bases between. CDR3 protein: CASSEASPINYGYTF. The DNA of the CDR3 is TGTGCCAGCAGTGAAGCGTCCCCCATTAACTATGGCTACACCTTC.

In DNA, the CDR3 is TGTGCTAGTGGTCCAAGCGAGGGCTATGGCTACACCTTC. It codes for CASGPSEGYGYTF. V is TRBV12-5 and J is TRBJ1-2; D gene ambiguous. Germline V gene sequence: CDR1 LGHNT, CDR2 FRNRAP. With 5 bases removed from V and 4 bases from J, the gap between germline ends came to 11 bases. There are 13 residues in the CDR3.

The rearrangement joins TRBV4-1 to TRBJ1-4; D uncertain. Trimming removed 1 base from V and 7 bases from J, with 13 bases in between. CDR3 length equals 15 residues. From germline, CDR1 is MGHRA and CDR2 YSYEKL. CDR3 amino acids: CASSQGRGSAEKLFF. For the CDR3, the DNA is TGCGCCAGCAGCCAAGGTCGAGGGTCTGCTGAAAAACTGTTTTTT.

The DNA of the CDR3 is TGTGCCACCGGACAGGGGGGCCCAACTGAAGCTTTCTTT. Protein product: CATGQGGPTEAFF. The genes are TRBV10-3 and TRBJ1-1; 10 bases map to TRBD1. Trimming at V came to 10 bases and at J to 5 bases, leaving 7 bases not matched to a gene. Germline CDR1 reads ENHRY; CDR2 reads SYGVKD. The CDR3 totals 13 residues.

This chain uses TRBV5-5 with TRBJ1-1; possibly TRBD1 for D (5 bases). V dropped 2 bases and J dropped 11 bases, with 13 bases sitting between them. Germline V gene data show CDR1 as SGHKS and CDR2 as YYEKEE (reference sequence). The CDR3 contains 12 residues. CDR3 in amino acids: CASSFRQGSAFF. Here the CDR3 DNA reads TGTGCCAGCAGCTTTCGGCAGGGTTCGGCTTTCTTT.

The chain links TRBV6-5 to TRBJ2-5; 11 bases are shared with TRBD2. This CDR3 region has 16 residues. CDR1 and CDR2 from the germline V gene are MNHEY and SVGAGI. Unmatched junction bases numbered 7, after V lost 6 bases and J lost 1 base. The CDR3 protein is CASRYTSGGVQETQYF. As DNA, the CDR3 is TGTGCCAGCAGGTACACTAGCGGGGGAGTCCAAGAGACCCAGTACTTC.

The chain links TRBV29-1 to TRBJ2-1; 8 bases agree with TRBD1. The V gene's germline CDR1 is SQVTM and CDR2 ANQGSEA. The CDR3 extends over 16 amino acids. V lost 6 bases, J lost 4 bases, and 14 bases stayed unmatched. CDR3 loop: CSVAGLRDRPYNEQFF. In DNA form, the CDR3 reads TGCAGCGTCGCTGGGCTTAGGGACAGGCCTTACAATGAGCAGTTCTTC.

The chain has TRBV4-1 and TRBJ1-5, with 9 bases that match TRBD1. Trimming took 4 bases from V and 0 from J; bases not matched to a gene: 1. This CDR3 has 15 amino acids. The germline V gene encodes CDR1 MGHRA and CDR2 YSYEKL. The CDR3 region is CASSRDRVSNQPQHF. CDR3 DNA sequence: TGCGCCAGCAGCCGGGACAGGGTTAGCAATCAGCCCCAGCATTTT.